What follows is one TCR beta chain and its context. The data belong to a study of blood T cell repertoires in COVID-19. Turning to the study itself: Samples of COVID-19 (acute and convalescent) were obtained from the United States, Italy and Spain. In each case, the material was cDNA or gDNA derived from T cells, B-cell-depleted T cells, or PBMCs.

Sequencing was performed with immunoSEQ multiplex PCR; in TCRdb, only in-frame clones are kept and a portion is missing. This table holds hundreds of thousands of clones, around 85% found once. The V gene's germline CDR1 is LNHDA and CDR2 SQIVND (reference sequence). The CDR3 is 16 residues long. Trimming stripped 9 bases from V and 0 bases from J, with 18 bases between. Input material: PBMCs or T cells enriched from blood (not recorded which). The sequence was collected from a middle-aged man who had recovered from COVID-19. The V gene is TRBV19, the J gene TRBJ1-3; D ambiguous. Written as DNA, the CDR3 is TGTGCCAGCCGGGAGGCAGACACCCACTCTGGAAACACCATATATTTT. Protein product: CASREADTHSGNTIYF.